This T cell receptor (beta chain) was obtained from a study of blood T cell repertoires in COVID-19. Study-level background: Samples taken during acute and convalescent COVID-19 were collected in the United States, Italy and Spain. PBMCs, B-cell-depleted T cells, or T cells provided the cDNA or gDNA that made up the material.

As handled by the study authors: Using reference gene primer amplification, nucleated cell counts were estimated. Here immunoSEQ multiplex PCR was the method, and the copy in TCRdb shows in-frame clones only, minus some. V and J calls and clone size are as listed in that table; D and trimming were resolved from the DNA. The sample gives 65,000 to 80,000 clones, approximately 84% of which show up once; approximately 12% is in the top ten. Germline V CDR1 and CDR2: SNHLY, FYNNEI. There are 15 residues in the CDR3. The ends lost 6 bases at V and 5 bases at J; junction bases unmatched: 9. This TCR derives from a human donor in a cohort sampled during active COVID-19. The chain couples TRBV2 to TRBJ1-4; 7 bases map to TRBD1. The source material was peripheral blood. The CDR3: CASRGTEKRNEKLFF. DNA of the CDR3: TGTGCCAGCAGGGGGACAGAAAAGAGAAATGAAAAACTGTTTTTT.